The following is a T cell receptor (beta chain) sequence with its context. Its antigen remains undetermined. The sample holds no much larger clone one base away, and base qualities are not on file. The source of the sample is a study of blood T cell repertoires in COVID-19 (dated by TCRdb to the early 2020s). Regarding the research as a whole: Collaborator samples came from the United States, Italy and Spain and covered acute and convalescent phases of COVID-19. The prospective study material was composed of cDNA or gDNA derived from T cells, B-cell-depleted T cells, or PBMCs. The dataset comprised deeply sampled blood TCRbeta repertoires from subjects exposed to, actively infected with, or recovered from COVID-19. A freely available public database, intended as a resource for researchers studying the immune response to SARS-CoV-2, is where the repertoires were released. The samples were drawn from the first 160 participants of the ongoing ImmuneRACE study and from 1,254 subjects provided by 6 global collaborators. A de-identified subject ID, COVID-19 status, age in years and sex were almost always included in the sample metadata. Where available, HLA class I and class II types were taken from metadata supplied by the sample provider and were not determined by assay-based typing. Points the paper makes about the study in general: The quantity of clinical and demographic metadata differed by source and by participant and was supplied without curation.

The immunoSEQ Assay, a bias-controlled multiplex PCR, was used to amplify TCRbeta CDR3 regions from genomic DNA. In the original analysis: The number of nucleated cells in each sample was estimated by amplification of reference gene primers within the assay. To quantify the absolute abundance of each unique TCRbeta CDR3 rearrangement, sequence reads were collapsed and filtered. For each sample, productive Simpson clonality was calculated as the square root of Simpson's diversity index across productive rearrangements. TCRdb holds this immuneACCESS table with in-frame rearrangements only. Some clones are missing; in checked studies, unresolved V genes explain under half, and the rest has no known cause. For V, J and clone size, that table is used; D and trimming come from the DNA. This sample has about 36,000 clones in its table, and 75% to 95% of those were observed once. The ten largest clones represent more than 4% of the sample.

Each collaborating institution followed its own protocols to collect whole blood in K2EDTA tubes. Collaborator samples were shipped for TCRbeta analysis as frozen whole blood, isolated PBMCs, or DNA extracted from either sample type. The receptor's source is a human donor in a cohort sampled during active COVID-19. Input material: peripheral blood.

The CDR3 protein sequence reads: CAWRNPPREVGGTQYF. The sequenced DNA is TGTGCCTGGAGAAACCCTCCCCGAGAGGTTGGAGGGACCCAGTACTTC. This chain is built from TRBV30 and TRBJ2-5; TRBD2 could be the D gene, as 5 bases match. The CDR3, cysteine through phenylalanine, is 16 amino acids long. Only CDR3 DNA is held: 48 bases, read in frame from base 1. V is clipped by 3 bases and J by 7 bases, and the sequence between their germline boundaries is 24 bases long. The germline V gene (reference sequence) yields GTSNPN for CDR1 and SVGIG for CDR2.